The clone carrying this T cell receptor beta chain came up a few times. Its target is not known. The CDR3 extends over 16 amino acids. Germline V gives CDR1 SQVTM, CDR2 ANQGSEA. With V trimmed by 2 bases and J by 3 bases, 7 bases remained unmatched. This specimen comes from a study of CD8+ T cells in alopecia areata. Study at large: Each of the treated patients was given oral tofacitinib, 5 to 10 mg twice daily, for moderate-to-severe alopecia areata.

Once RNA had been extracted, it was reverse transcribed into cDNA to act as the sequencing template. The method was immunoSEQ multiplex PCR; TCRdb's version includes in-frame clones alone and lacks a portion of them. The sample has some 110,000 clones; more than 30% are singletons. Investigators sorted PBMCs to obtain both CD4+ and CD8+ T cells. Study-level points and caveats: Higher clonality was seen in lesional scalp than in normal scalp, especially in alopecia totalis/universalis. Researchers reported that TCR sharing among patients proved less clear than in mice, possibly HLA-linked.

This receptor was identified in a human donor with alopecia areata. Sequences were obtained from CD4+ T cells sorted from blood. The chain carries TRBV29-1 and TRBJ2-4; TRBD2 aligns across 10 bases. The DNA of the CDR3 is TGCAGCGTTGAACGAGCGGGAGGGCCCTACAAAAACATTCAGTACTTC. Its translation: CSVERAGGPYKNIQYF. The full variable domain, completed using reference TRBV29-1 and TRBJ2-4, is SAVISQKPSRDICQRGTSLTIQCQVDSQVTMMFWYRQQPGQSLTLIATANQGSEATYESGFVIDKFPISRPNLTFSTLTVSNMSPEDSSIYLCSVERAGGPYKNIQYFGAGTRLSVL.